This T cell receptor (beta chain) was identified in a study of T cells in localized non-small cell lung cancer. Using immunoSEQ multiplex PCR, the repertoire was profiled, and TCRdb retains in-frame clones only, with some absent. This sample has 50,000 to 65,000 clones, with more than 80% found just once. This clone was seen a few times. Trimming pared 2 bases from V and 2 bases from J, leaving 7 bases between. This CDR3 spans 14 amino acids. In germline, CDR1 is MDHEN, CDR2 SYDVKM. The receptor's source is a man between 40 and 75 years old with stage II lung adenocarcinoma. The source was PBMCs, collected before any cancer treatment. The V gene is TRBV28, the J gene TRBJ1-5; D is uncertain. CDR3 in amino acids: CASSLGQGNQPQHF. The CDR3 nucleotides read TGTGCCAGCAGTTTAGGGCAGGGCAATCAGCCCCAGCATTTT.